Presented here are 26 T cell receptor beta chains from one specimen sequenced in a study of identical twins. TCRdb analysed the 5' RACE reads with MiXCR anew, one entry per CDR3 protein. The table has 550,000 to 700,000 distinct CDR3 sequences, around 9.6% seen once. Another study also made use of these data, one on yellow fever vaccine responses in identical twins.

The specimen sequenced was PBMCs. The receptors shown here come from a woman under 30 in good health.

This clonotype showed up just a few times. The CDR3 reads CASSNGCLAGGPGADTQYF. The DNA of the CDR3 is TGTGCCAGCAGCAACGGTTGTCTAGCGGGAGGCCCCGGTGCAGATACGCAGTATTTT. This chain connects TRBV21-1 to TRBJ2-3; the tabulated D call, TRBD2, remains unverified against the DNA. TRBV21-1 is deemed a pseudogene. The length of the CDR3 is 19 residues.

A few counts support this clonotype. The genes are TRBV28 and TRBJ2-2, with 10 bases fitting TRBD2. Trimming cost V 5 bases and J 2 bases; bases outside gene matches: 14. CDR1 and CDR2 (germline): MDHEN, SYDVKM. This CDR3 is built from 19 residues. The CDR3 DNA reads TGTGCCAGCAGTCAACTAACTAGCGGGGACGATCTAAACACCGGGGAGCTGTTTTTT. This translates into CASSQLTSGDDLNTGELFF.

This clonotype was seen many times. This chain uses TRBV28 with TRBJ2-3; a weak D match, TRBD2 (5 bases). V was trimmed by 5 bases and J by 0 bases, leaving 12 bases between them. Germline lookup yields CDR1 MDHEN and CDR2 SYDVKM. The CDR3 loop spans 15 amino acids. The DNA for the CDR3 is TGTGCCAGCAGTCCTCCCCGAGGGAGCACAGATACGCAGTATTTT. It codes for CASSPPRGSTDTQYF.

This clonotype was counted only a few times. The genes are TRBV20-1 and TRBJ2-7, with D possibly being TRBD1 or TRBD2 (5 bases each). Trimming stripped 4 bases from V and 1 base from J, with 20 bases between. Per germline, CDR1 DFQATT and CDR2 SNEGSKA (reference sequence). The CDR3 contains 16 residues. CDR3 DNA sequence: TGCAGTGCTACCCCGAATACGGGGCTCAATTCCTACGAGCAGTACTTC. Translation: CSATPNTGLNSYEQYF.

This clonotype has a count of ten or more. The V and J genes are TRBV24-1 and TRBJ2-7; TRBD2 matches 9 bases. CDR3 size: 15 residues. J was trimmed by 2 bases and V by 3 bases; bases with no gene match: 4. CDR1 KGHDR and CDR2 SFDVKD come from the germline V gene. CDR3 in amino acids: CATSDRAGGTYEQYF. In nucleotides, the CDR3 is TGTGCCACCAGTGATCGAGCGGGAGGAACCTACGAGCAGTACTTC.

Only a few counts were recorded for this clonotype. The rearrangement uses TRBV29-1 and TRBJ1-1, with D perhaps matching TRBD1 (5 bases). In germline, CDR1 is SQVTM, CDR2 ANQGSEA. This CDR3 spans 12 amino acids. V lost 7 bases to trimming and J lost 7 bases, with 16 bases between them. DNA of the CDR3: TGCAGCGAGGAGGGGACGGGCGTTGAAGCTTTCTTT. Protein: CSEEGTGVEAFF.

There are a few counts of this clonotype. J is TRBJ2-1 and V is TRBV19, with D maybe TRBD2 (5 bases). This CDR3 contains 15 residues. Germline assignment: CDR1 LNHDA and CDR2 SQIVND (reference sequence). Trimming left V 8 bases short and J 6 bases short, with 20 bases between. In DNA form, the CDR3 reads TGTGCCAGTCGTAGTATGTCCCTAGCCCGCAATGAGCAGTTCTTC. Residues: CASRSMSLARNEQFF.

The genes are TRBV20-1 and TRBJ2-5; D remains unclear. Germline CDR1 reads DFQATT; CDR2 reads SNEGSKA (reference sequence). The CDR3 contains 16 residues. V was trimmed by 5 bases and J by 5 bases, leaving 24 bases between them. The CDR3 nucleotides are TGCAGTGCTCTTAAAATAAACTCCGGGTTAAGGGAGACCCAGTACTTC. Translated, it gives CSALKINSGLRETQYF.

CDR3 protein: CASSSTGGAGPEAFF. The CDR3 region has the DNA TGCGCCAGCAGCTCGACAGGGGGCGCGGGCCCTGAAGCTTTCTTT. The chain is built from TRBV5-1 and TRBJ1-1; 10 bases match TRBD1. Per germline, CDR1 SGHRS and CDR2 YFSETQ. The length of the CDR3 is 15 residues. J lost 6 bases, V lost 3 bases, and 8 bases had no gene match.

This clonotype was seen many times. The CDR3 DNA follows: TGTGCCATCAGTGTTGAGACGGGGGCCGGGGAGCTGTTTTTT. The encoded protein is CAISVETGAGELFF. The rearrangement links TRBV10-3 to TRBJ2-2; possibly TRBD2 for D (6 bases). CDR1 ENHRY and CDR2 SYGVKD come from the germline V gene. Trimming removed 4 bases from V and 6 bases from J, with 12 bases in between. This CDR3 is 14 amino acids long.

The sample holds a few counts of this clonotype. CDR3 protein: CASSEYRAEQFF. The CDR3 DNA is TGTGCCAGCAGTGAATATAGGGCTGAGCAGTTCTTC. The J gene is TRBJ2-1, the V gene TRBV25-1; D not resolved. With 0 bases removed from V and 9 bases from J, the gap between germline ends came to 6 bases. The CDR3 spans 12 residues. Germline CDR1 MGHDK, CDR2 SYGVNS.

Ten or more counts support this clonotype. The junction and the germline gene differ at one end; a read error may be behind it. CDR3 sequence: CASSLASGGSYEQYF. As DNA, the CDR3 is TGTGCCAGCAGTTTGGCTAGCGGGGGCTCCTACGAGCAGTACTTC. The V gene is TRBV5-1, the J gene TRBJ2-7; 10 bases match TRBD2. The CDR3 extends over 15 amino acids. Germline V gene lookup returns CDR1 SGHRS and CDR2 YFSETQ.

This clonotype has at least ten counts. The rearrangement joins TRBV20-1 to TRBJ1-1, with TRBD1 matching 7 bases. The length of the CDR3 is 12 residues. Per germline, CDR1 DFQATT and CDR2 SNEGSKA (reference sequence). As DNA, the CDR3 is TGCGGGCGGGACAGCGGGAACACTGAAGCTTTCTTT. This sequence encodes CGRDSGNTEAFF.

The CDR3 is CASSILMETQYF. CDR3 coding DNA: TGTGCCAGCAGCATTCTGATGGAGACCCAGTACTTC. The genes are TRBV12-3 or TRBV12-4 and TRBJ2-5; D uncertain. The CDR3 sequence is 12 residues long. Trimming removed 6 bases at V and 5 bases at J, with 10 bases between.

V is TRBV2 and J is TRBJ2-2; D possibly corresponds to TRBD1 (6 bases). Germline V gives CDR1 SNHLY, CDR2 FYNNEI. CDR3 length: 15 amino acids. The V end was cut by 6 bases, the J end by 2 bases, with 13 bases between. The CDR3, as DNA: TGTGCCAGCAGGGGACGAGGGACAAACACCGGGGAGCTGTTTTTT. This sequence encodes CASRGRGTNTGELFF.

Ten or more counts support this clonotype. V and J are TRBV2 and TRBJ1-5; D is possibly TRBD1 (6 bases). Germline lookup yields CDR1 SNHLY and CDR2 FYNNEI. V lost 7 bases and J 3 bases, leaving 13 bases between the germline ends. The CDR3 length is 14 residues. The CDR3 nucleotides read TGTGCCAGCAATACCAGGGGAATCAATCAGCCCCAGCATTTT. Protein: CASNTRGINQPQHF. Looking up the rest from reference TRBV2 and TRBJ1-5 gives the full variable domain: EPEVTQTPSHQVTQMGQEVILRCVPISNHLYFYWYRQILGQKVEFLVSFYNNEISEKSEIFDDQFSVERPDGSNFTLKIRSTKLEDSAMYFCASNTRGINQPQHFGDGTRLSIL.

This sequence joins TRBV29-1 and TRBJ2-3, with 10 bases identical to TRBD2. V dropped 1 base and J dropped 3; count of bases not matched to a gene: 7. This CDR3 comprises 16 residues. In germline, CDR1 is SQVTM, CDR2 ANQGSEA. The CDR3: CSVEGLLAGVTDTQYF. The CDR3 DNA follows: TGCAGCGTTGAAGGACTTCTAGCGGGGGTGACAGATACGCAGTATTTT.

The chain is built from TRBV12-3 or TRBV12-4 and TRBJ2-7; D is uncertain. The length of the CDR3 is 15 residues. Deletions cut 5 bases from V and 3 bases from J, with 17 bases between. The DNA of the CDR3 is TGTGCCAGCAGTCGTTTGGGGAACAAAGTCTACGAGCAGTACTTC. Translating gives CASSRLGNKVYEQYF.

With regard to this clonotype: The germline gene is not matched at one end of the junction; a read error may be the cause. This chain uses TRBV7-7 with TRBJ2-5; 13 bases match TRBD2. CDR1 and CDR2 (germline): SSHAT, FNYEAQ (reference sequence). The CDR3 is 17 amino acids. DNA of the CDR3: TGTGCTAGCAGCTCCGGGCCGGGACTAGCGGGGCTAGAGACCCAGTACTTC. This codes for CASSSGPGLAGLETQYF.

There are many counts of this clonotype. The V gene is TRBV12-3 or TRBV12-4, the J gene TRBJ2-5; 9 nucleotides align to TRBD1. This CDR3 contains 15 residues. The V segment lost 6 bases and the J segment 2 bases; nucleotides outside the gene matches: 7. As DNA, the CDR3 is TGTGCCAGCAGCCTGACAGGGGGAGGTCAAGAGACCCAGTACTTC. Amino acid sequence: CASSLTGGGQETQYF.

Turning to this clonotype: One end of the junction is discordant with germline, which a read error may explain. The V and J genes are TRBV7-7 and TRBJ2-1; no reliable D call. Germline V CDR1 and CDR2: SSHAT, FNYEAQ (reference sequence). The CDR3 consists of 13 residues. In DNA form, the CDR3 reads TGTGCTAGCAGTGTGAGGCCCGGCAATGAGCAGTTCTTC. Translating gives CASSVRPGNEQFF. Full variable domain (rest looked up from reference TRBV7-7 and TRBJ2-1): GAGVSQSPRYKVTKRGQDVTLRCDPISSHATLYWYQQALGQGPEFLTYFNYEAQPDKSGLPSDRFSAERPEGSISTLTIQRTEQRDSAMYRCASSVRPGNEQFFGPGTRLTVL.

The chain links TRBV6-5 to TRBJ2-1, with D perhaps TRBD1 or TRBD2 (6 bases each). Germline V gene sequence: CDR1 MNHEY, CDR2 SVGAGI. The length of the CDR3 is 15 residues. Trimming cost V 5 bases and J 7 bases, with 18 bases left between them. CDR3 nucleotide sequence: TGTGCCAGCAGTCACTACCGGGGGCTTCGAAATGAGCAGTTCTTC. This sequence encodes CASSHYRGLRNEQFF.

J is TRBJ2-3 and V is TRBV5-5; D uncertain. Germline V CDR1 and CDR2: SGHKS, YYEKEE (reference sequence). The CDR3 extends over 14 amino acids. The germline V and J ends were trimmed by 2 bases and 5 bases, with 12 bases remaining between them. This chain's CDR3 is CASSFPGRLDTQYF. CDR3 nucleotides: TGTGCCAGCAGCTTCCCGGGTCGATTAGATACGCAGTATTTT. Full variable domain (missing parts from reference TRBV5-5 and TRBJ2-3): DAGVTQSPTHLIKTRGQQVTLRCSPISGHKSVSWYQQVLGQGPQFIFQYYEKEERGRGNFPDRFSARQFPNYSSELNVNALLLGDSALYLCASSFPGRLDTQYFGPGTRLTVL.

This chain connects TRBV12-3 or TRBV12-4 to TRBJ2-2; TRBD2 agrees at 12 bases. This CDR3 region has 18 residues. The CDR3 region has the DNA TGTACCTGCAGTTTCCCTGGACTAGCGGGGCCGGCCGCCGGGGAGCTGTTTTTT. Translating it yields CTCSFPGLAGPAAGELFF.

J is TRBJ2-3 and V is TRBV5-1; no clear D gene. CDR1 is SGHRS, CDR2 YFSETQ, per germline. This CDR3 spans 14 amino acids. The germline V and J ends were trimmed by 0 bases and 5 bases, with 10 bases remaining between them. The CDR3 loop is CASSLAMGVDTQYF. CDR3 DNA sequence: TGCGCCAGCAGCTTGGCCATGGGTGTAGATACGCAGTATTTT.

This clonotype was seen more than once but under ten times. V is TRBV12-3 or TRBV12-4 and J is TRBJ2-5; perhaps TRBD2 as D (7 bases). V shed 3 bases and J shed 2 bases, with 19 bases lying between them. This CDR3 is 17 amino acids long. The CDR3 bases are TGTGCCAGCAGTTTTCGGCTGGGGGGGGCCCCACAAGAGACCCAGTACTTC. This codes for CASSFRLGGAPQETQYF.